The rows below give T cell receptor beta chains drawn from one sample of a study of shared clonotypes between healthy human individuals. The repertoire was sequenced with immunoSEQ multiplex PCR; TCRdb's copy has only in-frame clones and lacks some. The data contain 2 million to 2.5 million clones, roughly 90% of them seen just once; the ten biggest clones take up around 0.35%. Sequencing used naive CD4+ T cells from PBMCs. The source is a man aged 18 to 30 in good health. Some clones in this sample may be carry-over from other donors' samples. Each CDR3 is given with its conserved first and last residue. D genes are given only for firm matches. The listing skips clone size in some rows; elsewhere it reads once, few, many or a size class.

-	TRBV18	-	TRBJ2-5	TGTGCCAGCTCACCGGGTCTGGCGGAGACCCAGTACTTC	CASSPGLAETQYF
TRBD1	TRBV5-6	-	TRBJ1-2	TGTGCCAGCAGCTTGGGGGGACAGGGCGCCTATGGCTACACCTTC	CASSLGGQGAYGYTF
TRBD1	TRBV19	once	TRBJ2-3	TGTGCCAGTAGTATGCCGGGACAGGGGGCGGCAGATACGCAGTATTTT	CASSMPGQGAADTQYF
-	TRBV11-2	-	TRBJ2-3	TGTGCCAGTCGGGATTTTACTAGCACAGATACGCAGTATTTT	CASRDFTSTDTQYF
-	TRBV2	-	TRBJ2-1	TGTGCCTCCGGAAGGGGGTCATACAATGAGCAGTTCTTC	CASGRGSYNEQFF
TRBD1	TRBV19	-	TRBJ1-5	TGTGCCAGTAGTCCCTTGACAGGGGGGGATCAGCCCCAGCATTTT	CASSPLTGGDQPQHF
-	TRBV7-2	-	TRBJ2-1	TGTGCCAGCAGCTTAGTGCCGGGAACGGCCTACAATGAGCAGTTCTTC	CASSLVPGTAYNEQFF
TRBD1	TRBV28	-	TRBJ1-2	TGTGCCAGCAGTGCAACAGGGGAAATCTATGGCTACACCTTC	CASSATGEIYGYTF
TRBD1	TRBV5-5	few	TRBJ1-1	TGTGCCAGCAGCTTTGGACAGGGGGTAGGGAAAGCTTTCTTT	CASSFGQGVGKAFF
-	TRBV2	-	TRBJ2-1	TGTGCCAGCAGTACACGGGACGCCAGCTCCTACAATGAGCAGTTCTTC	CASSTRDASSYNEQFF
TRBD1	TRBV7-9	-	TRBJ1-4	TGTGCCAGCAGCTCGCGGACAGGGGCTAATGAAAAACTGTTTTTT	CASSSRTGANEKLFF
-	TRBV5-1	-	TRBJ2-3	TGCGCCAGCAGCTCTGCGGGTCCCACAGATACGCAGTATTTT	CASSSAGPTDTQYF
TRBD1	TRBV5-1	-	TRBJ2-2	TGCGCCAGCAGGAGGACAGGGGACACCGGGGAGCTGTTTTTT	CASRRTGDTGELFF
-	TRBV10-1	-	TRBJ1-5	TGCGCCAGCAGTGCGTCGCGCGATGCGGGGATCGGCAATCAGCCCCAGCATTTT	CASSASRDAGIGNQPQHF
TRBD2	TRBV7-9	-	TRBJ2-5	TGTGCCAGCAGCCCGAAGGTTAGCGGGAGGGTTAAGGAGACCCAGTACTTC	CASSPKVSGRVKETQYF
-	TRBV7-9	-	TRBJ2-3	TGTGCCAGCAGCCCAAGTAGGGCGGAAAAGGGGGATACGCAGTATTTT	CASSPSRAEKGDTQYF
-	TRBV7-2	-	TRBJ2-7	TGTGCCAGCAGCTTAAGGTCCAGGGGCCCCTACGAGCAGTACTTC	CASSLRSRGPYEQYF
-	TRBV6-1	-	TRBJ2-2	TGTGCCAGCAGTCCCCAATCTGTGACGGCCGGGGAGCTGTTTTTT	CASSPQSVTAGELFF
-	TRBV2	-	TRBJ1-2	TGTGCCAGCAGCTCGACGGACTATGGCTACACCTTC	CASSSTDYGYTF
-	TRBV29-1	-	TRBJ2-6	TGCAGCGTTGAAAACTCTGGGGCCAACGTCCTGACTTTC	CSVENSGANVLTF
-	TRBV18	-	TRBJ2-2	TGTGCCAGCTCACCTACAAGCGGCCCGAACACCGGGGAGCTGTTTTTT	CASSPTSGPNTGELFF
-	TRBV19	-	TRBJ2-1	TGTGCCAGTAGTTGGGGCAGGAGCCTATACAATGAGCAGTTCTTC	CASSWGRSLYNEQFF
-	TRBV5-1	-	TRBJ2-7	TGCGCCAGCAGCATCGACGGGACCTCAAGGGAGCAGTACTTC	CASSIDGTSREQYF
-	TRBV5-5	-	TRBJ2-3	TGTGCCAGCAGCTTGGACCCGAAGTATACGCAGTATTTT	CASSLDPKYTQYF
TRBD2	TRBV9	-	TRBJ2-2	TGTGCCAGCAGCGTGGGGGCTGCGGGAGGTCGCACCGGGGAGCTGTTTTTT	CASSVGAAGGRTGELFF
-	TRBV5-1	once	TRBJ2-1	TGCGCCAGCAGCTTGGGCGGCAGATTCTCCTACAATGAGCAGTTCTTC	CASSLGGRFSYNEQFF
-	TRBV5-6	-	TRBJ2-3	TGTGCCAGCAGCTCCTGGGGTGGCGGGATAGTAGCAGATACGCAGTATTTT	CASSSWGGGIVADTQYF
-	TRBV27	-	TRBJ2-7	TGTGCCAGCAGTCTATTGGGGACTGCTTCCTACGAGCAGTACTTC	CASSLLGTASYEQYF
-	TRBV6-1	-	TRBJ2-7	TGTGCCAGCAGTGCTCGGCCAGGGGGGTCCTACGAGCAGTACTTC	CASSARPGGSYEQYF
-	TRBV5-1	-	TRBJ1-1	TGCGCCAGCAGCCCGTTAAACTCGGGGGCAGGGACTGAAGCTTTCTTT	CASSPLNSGAGTEAFF
-	TRBV27	once	TRBJ2-5	TGTGCCAGCAGTCCGACAAAAGAGACCCAGTACTTC	CASSPTKETQYF
-	TRBV25-1	-	TRBJ1-2	TGTGCCAGCAGTGAAGGGAACTATGGCTACACCTTC	CASSEGNYGYTF
-	TRBV7-3	-	TRBJ1-5	TGTGCCAGCACCGACCCTCCGGGACCCCTGCATTTT	CASTDPPGPLHF
-	TRBV5-4	-	TRBJ1-2	TGTGCCAGCAGCTTAGGCAGGGAGGATGGCTACACCTTC	CASSLGREDGYTF
-	TRBV15	-	TRBJ1-2	TGTGCCACCAGCAGATCCGGGACGGCCAACTATGGCTACACCTTC	CATSRSGTANYGYTF
TRBD2	TRBV18	-	TRBJ2-7	TGTGCCAGCTCACCAAGGTCCTTGCGGGAGGCATCCTACGAGCAGTACTTC	CASSPRSLREASYEQYF
TRBD1	TRBV5-1	-	TRBJ1-1	TGCGCCAGCTTCGACAGGGAGGGCACTGAAGCTTTCTTT	CASFDREGTEAFF
-	TRBV7-2	-	TRBJ2-3	TGTGCCAGCAGCTTAGTTGGTAGCGTGGGCACAGATACGCAGTATTTT	CASSLVGSVGTDTQYF
-	TRBV7-3	-	TRBJ1-4	TGTGCCAGCAGCTTACTTGGGCCGGGCGTCGGCGAAAAACTGTTTTTT	CASSLLGPGVGEKLFF
-	TRBV16	-	TRBJ2-2	TGTGCCAGCAGCCTTTCGGCGGGCGGGGAGCTGTTTTTT	CASSLSAGGELFF
-	TRBV28	-	TRBJ2-3	TGTGCCAGCAGCACGGACCTCCCGAGGGCCACAGATACGCAGTATTTT	CASSTDLPRATDTQYF
-	TRBV9	few	TRBJ1-4	TGTGCCAGCAGCGTAGCACAGTTTAATGAAAAACTGTTTTTT	CASSVAQFNEKLFF
-	TRBV14	-	TRBJ1-2	TGTGCCAGCAGCCAAGCAGGGAACTATGGCTACACCTTC	CASSQAGNYGYTF
-	TRBV6-1	-	TRBJ1-2	TGTGCCAGCAGTGTTGAGTTCTATGGCTACACCTTC	CASSVEFYGYTF
TRBD2	TRBV5-1	-	TRBJ2-2	TGCGCCAGCAGCTTGGGGGGCCTAGCGGGAGGTAGCACCGGGGAGCTGTTTTTT	CASSLGGLAGGSTGELFF
TRBD1	TRBV29-1	-	TRBJ2-7	TGCAGCGTCCTGGGACAGGGGAGCTACGAGCAGTACTTC	CSVLGQGSYEQYF
-	TRBV5-4	-	TRBJ2-5	TGTGCCAGCAGCTTGGATTTCTTGGGCAGGGGCAAGGAACACCAAGAGACCCAGTACTTC	CASSLDFLGRGKEHQETQYF
-	TRBV19	-	TRBJ1-1	TGTGCCAGTAGTATTGCGGGGCCGAACACTGAAGCTTTCTTT	CASSIAGPNTEAFF
-	TRBV4-2	-	TRBJ2-1	TGTGCCAGCAGCCAAGACCACGGCCGTGAGCAGTTCTTC	CASSQDHGREQFF
TRBD2	TRBV6-6	-	TRBJ2-3	TGTGCCAGCAGCACAGGCCCCGGGAGGACAGATACGCAGTATTTT	CASSTGPGRTDTQYF
-	TRBV2	-	TRBJ2-3	TGTGCCAGCAGGGTGACATTAAACACAGATACGCAGTATTTT	CASRVTLNTDTQYF
-	TRBV1	-	TRBJ2-7	TGCACCAGCAGCCAAGGGGCGGGAAATCCCTACTACGAGCAGTACTTC	CTSSQGAGNPYYEQYF
TRBD1	TRBV28	-	TRBJ1-1	TGTGCCAGCACCAGGGACAGGGTAACTGAAGCTTTCTTT	CASTRDRVTEAFF
TRBD1	TRBV5-1	-	TRBJ1-4	TGCGCCAGCAGCTTGGGACAGGGTTACGAAAAACTGTTTTTT	CASSLGQGYEKLFF
TRBD2	TRBV11-3	-	TRBJ2-1	TGTGCCAGCAGCTTGGGACCGGGTGGACTACTAGCGGGAGGCGGCAATGAGCAGTTCTTC	CASSLGPGGLLAGGGNEQFF
-	TRBV6-1	-	TRBJ2-1	TGTGCCAGCAGTGAAGCCTACAGTGTGACTGAGCAGTTCTTC	CASSEAYSVTEQFF
TRBD1	TRBV18	-	TRBJ1-1	TGTGCCAGCTCACCGCAGGGGGCGGAGAACACTGAAGCTTTCTTT	CASSPQGAENTEAFF
TRBD1	TRBV5-1	-	TRBJ2-2	TGCGCCAGCAGCGCCGGACAGGGTACCGGGGAGCTGTTTTTT	CASSAGQGTGELFF
-	TRBV4-3	-	TRBJ1-3	TGCGCCAGCAGCCACGGGGTTGCCTCTGGAAACACCATATATTTT	CASSHGVASGNTIYF
-	TRBV5-1	-	TRBJ2-2	TGCGCCAGCAGCTTACAGGTCACAAACACCGGGGAGCTGTTTTTT	CASSLQVTNTGELFF